These 3 T cell receptor beta chains share one sample of origin, sequenced in a study of cytomegalovirus exposure and HLA in healthy donors. This table comes from immunoSEQ multiplex PCR, and its TCRdb copy is limited to in-frame clones, with some not included. The table has 130,000 to 150,000 clones, just over 85% seen once. Material: PBMCs. The receptors shown here come from a woman under 30 in good health and CMV-seropositive.

The chain uses TRBV29-1 and TRBJ2-3, with 15 bases aligning to TRBD2. The germline gives CDR1 SQVTM, CDR2 ANQGSEA. The ends lost 8 bases at V and 6 bases at J; junction bases unmatched: 9. CDR3 length equals 15 residues. The CDR3 here is CSPRGLAGGGDTQYF. CDR3 nucleotides: TGCAGCCCGCGGGGACTAGCGGGGGGTGGGGATACGCAGTATTTT.

The chain couples TRBV4-3 to TRBJ1-3, with TRBD1 matching over 7 bases. With V trimmed by 1 base and J by 7 bases, 1 base remained unmatched. The CDR3 is made up of 13 amino acids. The germline gives CDR1 LGHNA, CDR2 YSLEER. The CDR3 DNA sequence: TGCGCCAGCAGCCAAGGACAGGGCAACACCATATATTTT. Residues: CASSQGQGNTIYF.

The rearrangement uses TRBV7-3 and TRBJ1-2; 7 nucleotides line up with TRBD1. Germline CDR1 and CDR2: SGHTA and FQGTGA. The CDR3 length is 15 residues. V trimming: 6 bases; J trimming: 3 bases; junction bases outside the gene matches: 10. The CDR3 coding sequence is TGTGCCAGCAGTTCACAGGGGCCGCCTGACTATGGCTACACCTTC. Translated, it gives CASSSQGPPDYGYTF.